The clone carrying this T cell receptor (beta chain) was recorded many times. This record belongs to a study of identical twins. The CDR3 runs to 13 residues. The germline CDR1 and CDR2 sequences are SQVTM and ANQGSEA. J was trimmed by 2 bases and V by 4 bases; bases with no gene match: 5. One entry per CDR3 protein, called by TCRdb with MiXCR from the 5' RACE reads. The table shows fewer than 800,000 distinct CDR3 sequences, with 7.1% occurring only once. The data also belong to a second study, concerning yellow fever vaccine responses in identical twins.

Material for sequencing was PBMCs. The clonotype originates from a young woman in good health. The V and J genes are TRBV29-1 and TRBJ2-7; 7 bases line up with TRBD2. The CDR3 DNA reads as TGCAGCGTTGTTCGGGACTACCCCTACGAGCAGTACTTC. Encoded protein: CSVVRDYPYEQYF.